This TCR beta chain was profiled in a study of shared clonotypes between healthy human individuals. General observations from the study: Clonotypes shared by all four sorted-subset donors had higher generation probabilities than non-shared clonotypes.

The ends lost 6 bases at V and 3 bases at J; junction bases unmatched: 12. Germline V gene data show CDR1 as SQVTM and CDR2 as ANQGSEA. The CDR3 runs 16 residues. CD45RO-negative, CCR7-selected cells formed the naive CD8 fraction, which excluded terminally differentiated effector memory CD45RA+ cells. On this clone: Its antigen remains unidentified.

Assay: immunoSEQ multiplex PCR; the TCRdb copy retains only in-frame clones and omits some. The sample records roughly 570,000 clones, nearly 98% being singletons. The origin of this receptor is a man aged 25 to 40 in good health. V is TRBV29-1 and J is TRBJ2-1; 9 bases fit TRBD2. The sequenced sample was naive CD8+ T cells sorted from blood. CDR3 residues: CSVRNPTSGYYNEQFF. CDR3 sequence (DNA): TGCAGCGTCAGAAACCCCACTAGCGGGTACTACAATGAGCAGTTCTTC.